These 15 T cell receptor beta chains came from one sample sequenced in a study of blood T cell repertoires in COVID-19. The table came from immunoSEQ multiplex PCR; TCRdb's copy has only in-frame clones and leaves some out. The sample carries about 250,000 clones, around 84% recorded once. The sequenced sample was PBMCs or T cells enriched from blood (not recorded which). The source of these receptors is a man aged 18-30 years who had recovered from COVID-19.

V gene TRBV18 combines with J gene TRBJ2-2, with 9 nucleotides matching TRBD1. The V segment lost 4 bases and the J segment 6 bases; nucleotides outside the gene matches: 3. The V gene's germline CDR1 is KGHSH and CDR2 LQKENI. The CDR3 has 14 residues. The CDR3 DNA reads TGTGCCAGCTCACGGGGACAGGGCGCCGGGGAGCTGTTTTTT. Translating gives CASSRGQGAGELFF.

The gene calls are TRBV19 and TRBJ2-6, with unresolved D. V was trimmed by 7 bases and J by 0 bases, leaving 10 bases between them. Per the germline V gene, CDR1 is LNHDA and CDR2 is SQIVND (reference sequence). The CDR3 length is 15 residues. The CDR3 DNA reads as TGTGCCAGTATGAACTCCCACTCTGGGGCCAACGTCCTGACTTTC. Its translation: CASMNSHSGANVLTF.

This clone was counted only a few times. J is TRBJ2-5 and V is TRBV18, with a weak D call TRBD2 (7 bases). The length of the CDR3 is 13 residues. Deletions cut 3 bases from V and 4 bases from J, with 9 bases between. The germline V gene has CDR1 KGHSH and CDR2 LQKENI. The CDR3 DNA follows: TGTGCCAGCTCACCGGGGGGGCGAGAGACCCAGTACTTC. As protein: CASSPGGRETQYF.

The table lists this clone with a count of one. The CDR3 protein is CASRDRLNTEAFF. Written as DNA, the CDR3 is TGTGCCAGCAGGGACAGGTTGAACACTGAAGCTTTCTTT. The rearrangement uses TRBV6-5 and TRBJ1-1; TRBD1 agrees at 7 bases. Per germline, CDR1 MNHEY and CDR2 SVGAGI. V lost 6 bases to trimming and J lost 0 bases; unmatched junction nucleotides: 1. The length of the CDR3 is 13 residues.

V gene TRBV11-2 combines with J gene TRBJ2-5; perhaps TRBD2 as D (5 bases). The germline V gene encodes CDR1 SGHAT and CDR2 FQNNGV. The CDR3 has 13 residues. V lost 1 base to trimming and J lost 5 bases, with 8 bases between them. In DNA form, the CDR3 reads TGTGCCAGCAGCTTAGGGACTCAGGAGACCCAGTACTTC. Protein: CASSLGTQETQYF.

J is TRBJ2-7 and V is TRBV18, with D unresolved. CDR1 is KGHSH, CDR2 LQKENI, per germline. The V gene lost 3 bases and the J gene lost 6 bases, with 12 bases spanning the gap. The CDR3 runs 13 residues. CDR3 coding DNA: TGTGCCAGCTCACCGTCCAATTCCGGCGAGCAGTACTTC. Amino acid sequence: CASSPSNSGEQYF.

The chain couples TRBV7-8 to TRBJ2-1; 13 bases line up with TRBD2. Germline trimming cut 3 bases from V and 5 bases from J; bases unmatched to any gene: 7. Germline lookup yields CDR1 SGHVS and CDR2 FQNEAQ. The CDR3 is 17 residues long. CDR3 amino acids: CASSFTSGRALNNEQFF. CDR3 sequence (DNA): TGTGCCAGCAGCTTTACTAGCGGGAGGGCCCTCAACAATGAGCAGTTCTTC.

This rearrangement joins TRBV28 to TRBJ2-5, with 11 bases that match TRBD1. Germline lookup yields CDR1 MDHEN and CDR2 SYDVKM. The V and J ends lost 2 bases and 4 bases, in that order; junction bases with no gene match: 9. The CDR3 totals 17 residues. DNA for the CDR3: TGTGCCAGCAGTTTACCGGACAGGGGGCATTTGGGAGAGACCCAGTACTTC. It translates to CASSLPDRGHLGETQYF.

This clone appeared a few times. The rearrangement links TRBV5-5 to TRBJ2-3; the D gene is possibly TRBD2 (5 bases). Trimming stripped 5 bases from V and 1 base from J, with 17 bases between. Germline V gives CDR1 SGHKS, CDR2 YYEKEE (reference sequence). CDR3 size: 16 residues. CDR3 sequence reads: CASRPTRTTGTDTQYF. The CDR3 DNA reads TGTGCCAGCAGACCTACTAGGACCACGGGCACAGATACGCAGTATTTT. Filled out from reference TRBV5-5 and TRBJ2-3, the complete variable domain reads DAGVTQSPTHLIKTRGQQVTLRCSPISGHKSVSWYQQVLGQGPQFIFQYYEKEERGRGNFPDRFSARQFPNYSSELNVNALLLGDSALYLCASRPTRTTGTDTQYFGPGTRLTVL.

About this clone itself: At one boundary the junction diverges from the germline segment, which might be a read error. The chain combines TRBV7-7 with TRBJ2-3; 9 bases agree with TRBD2. Per the germline V gene, CDR1 is SSHAT and CDR2 is FNYEAQ (reference sequence). The CDR3 extends over 15 amino acids. The CDR3: CASSFLAGNTDTQYF. In DNA, the CDR3 is TGTGCTAGCAGCTTTCTAGCGGGGAACACAGATACGCAGTATTTT.

The chain uses TRBV6-5 and TRBJ1-1; TRBD1 matches at 11 bases. J gave up 5 bases and V 3 bases, and 5 bases lay outside the gene matches. Germline CDR1 MNHEY, CDR2 SVGAGI. The CDR3 runs to 15 residues. CDR3: CASSYRTGGLTEAFF. DNA of the CDR3: TGTGCCAGCAGTTATCGGACAGGGGGCTTGACTGAAGCTTTCTTT.

This clone was observed a handful of times. The sample holds other DNA sequences that translate to the same CDR3. CDR3 amino acids: CASSGTATNEKLFF. The DNA for the CDR3 is TGTGCCAGTTCCGGGACAGCAACTAATGAAAAACTGTTTTTT. This chain connects TRBV27 to TRBJ1-4, with 7 positions matching TRBD1. Losses at the gene ends were 9 bases for V and 0 bases for J; bases not matched to a gene: 4. Germline V gene data show CDR1 as MNHEY and CDR2 as SMNVEV (reference sequence). CDR3 length: 14 residues.

This clone was seen a few times. The V call is TRBV28, the J call TRBJ1-6; 8 bases agree with TRBD1. The trim removed 7 bases at V and 9 bases at J, leaving 14 bases unmatched. CDR1 and CDR2 (germline): MDHEN, SYDVKM. The CDR3 covers 16 residues. CDR3 sequence reads: CASNSAETGESSPLHF. The CDR3 DNA is TGTGCCAGCAACTCGGCGGAGACAGGGGAGAGTTCACCCCTCCACTTT. Full variable domain (rest looked up from reference TRBV28 and TRBJ1-6): DVKVTQSSRYLVKRTGEKVFLECVQDMDHENMFWYRQDPGLGLRLIYFSYDVKMKEKGDIPEGYSVSREKKERFSLILESASTNQTSMYLCASNSAETGESSPLHFGNGTRLTVT.

V gene TRBV27 combines with J gene TRBJ2-7; 7 positions match TRBD1. Germline V CDR1 and CDR2: MNHEY, SMNVEV (reference sequence). The CDR3 is 12 residues long. The ends lost 10 bases at V and 2 bases at J; junction bases unmatched: 5. The CDR3 nucleotides read TGTGCCACCCGACAGGGACCCTACGAGCAGTACTTC. Protein product: CATRQGPYEQYF.

This clone came up a few times. V and J are TRBV7-9 and TRBJ1-2, with D possibly matching TRBD1 (6 bases). V was cut by 5 bases and J by 8 bases, with 15 bases left in between. Germline V gene data show CDR1 as SEHNR and CDR2 as FQNEAQ (reference sequence). The CDR3 covers 13 residues. The CDR3 reads CASSLQDRSGYTF. The DNA for the CDR3 is TGTGCCAGCAGCCTCCAAGACAGGAGCGGCTACACCTTC.